This entry concerns a single T cell receptor beta chain. Its antigen is not identified. From the 5' RACE reads, TCRdb called clonotypes with MiXCR, one entry per CDR3 protein. The table shows approximately 300,000 distinct CDR3 sequences, with around a tenth occurring only once. This entry belongs to a study of T cells after yellow fever vaccination. Turning to the study itself: Libraries from low-cell-number fractions were prepared with the SMART-Seq v4 Ultra Low Input RNA kit. Notes on the study in general: Most clones from primary vaccination were detected again post-booster (roughly 96% CD4, more than 85% CD8). Relatively few clonotypes were ones that appeared in both CD4 and CD8 compartments.

The ends were cut back, 6 bases at V and 4 bases at J, with 16 bases in the middle. The CDR3 is 15 residues long. Germline V CDR1 and CDR2: MNHNY, SVGAGI (reference sequence). Sequenced here: CD4+ T cells sorted from PBMCs, sampled 45 days after the yellow fever booster vaccination. This chain links TRBV6-6 with TRBJ1-5; tentative D call: TRBD1 (6 bases). The clonotype comes from a man in his late teens or twenties who received the YFV17D yellow fever vaccine. In nucleotides, the CDR3 is TGTGCCAGCAGACCGGGACAACGGGGAAATCAGCCCCAGCATTTT. As protein: CASRPGQRGNQPQHF.